This paragraph reports one TCR beta chain. Authors' analysis steps: Estimated nucleated cell counts came from reference gene primer amplification. Clones were read by immunoSEQ multiplex PCR, and TCRdb kept only the in-frame ones, dropping some. V, J and clone size derive from that table, while D and trimming were established from the DNA sequence. The table has about 300,000 clones, around 87% seen once; the top ten hold 1.5%. The CDR3 runs to 12 residues. Between the trimmed V and J ends, which lost 5 bases and 10 bases, there was a span of 14 bases. Germline V gene lookup returns CDR1 SEHNR and CDR2 FQNEAQ (reference sequence). The sample originates from a study of blood T cell repertoires in COVID-19.

Specimen: peripheral blood. This chain connects TRBV7-9 to TRBJ1-2, with a weak D call TRBD1 (5 bases). The sequence came from a woman aged 40 to 50 who had recovered from COVID-19. The CDR3 DNA reads as TGTGCCAGCAGCCCCGTACAGACAGCCTACACCTTC. Translating it yields CASSPVQTAYTF.